This T cell receptor beta chain emerged from a study of T cells in Graves' hyperthyroidism and ophthalmopathy. Researchers took RNA transcripts and amplified the TCR beta CDR3 regions from them. TCR CDR3 underwent first-round RT-PCR with the HTBI primer set. TCRdb itself ran the multiplex PCR reads through MiXCR, one entry per CDR3 protein. The table has some 400,000 distinct CDR3 sequences, over 15% seen once. Trimming removed 5 bases from V and 5 bases from J, with 15 bases in between. Germline assignment: CDR1 SNHLY and CDR2 FYNNEI. This CDR3 spans 14 amino acids. Hyperthyroidism of Graves' type that showed no ophthalmopathy progression within 18 months was stable. Patients aged 18 to 65 with hyperthyroidism were newly diagnosed, with duration under 2 months.

Sequencing was done on a sample of blood. V gene TRBV2 combines with J gene TRBJ2-5; D might be TRBD2 (5 bases). This clonotype originated in a woman under 30 with Graves' hyperthyroidism. CDR3 sequence reads: CASSPGGSRETQYF. CDR3 DNA: TGTGCCAGCAGTCCAGGAGGTAGCAGGGAGACCCAGTACTTC.